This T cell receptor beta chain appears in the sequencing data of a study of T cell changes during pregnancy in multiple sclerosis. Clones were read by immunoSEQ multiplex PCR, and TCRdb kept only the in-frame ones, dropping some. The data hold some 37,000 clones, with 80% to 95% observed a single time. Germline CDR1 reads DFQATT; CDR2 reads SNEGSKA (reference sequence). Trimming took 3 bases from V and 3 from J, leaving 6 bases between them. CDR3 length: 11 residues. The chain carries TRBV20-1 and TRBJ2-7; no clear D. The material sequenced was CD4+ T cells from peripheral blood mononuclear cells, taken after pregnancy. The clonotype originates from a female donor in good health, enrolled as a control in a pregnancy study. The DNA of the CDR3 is TGCAGTGCTAGTCCCATCTACGAGCAGTACTTC. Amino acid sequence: CSASPIYEQYF.